This record covers a single TCR beta chain. As yet, its antigen is unknown. This sample stems from a study of OX40 agonist ivuxolimab in advanced cancers. Study findings and constraints: Researchers did not determine the expanded peripheral T cells' antigen specificity. Averaging showed that CD8+ T cells had more expanded clones than CD4+ did.

Produced via immunoSEQ multiplex PCR; TCRdb's table is partial and in-frame only. Of approximately 58,000 clones in the sample, less than 95% were seen once. The ends lost 6 bases at V and 7 bases at J; junction bases unmatched: 6. The CDR3 is 14 amino acids. The germline V gene encodes CDR1 LNHDA and CDR2 SQIVND (reference sequence). The sample in question was CD4+ or CD8+ T cells sorted from blood, obtained in a trial of the OX40 agonist ivuxolimab. The V gene is TRBV19, the J gene TRBJ1-4, with TRBD1 matching over 9 bases. This TCR derives from an adult with an advanced solid tumor such as melanoma, head and neck, liver or kidney cancer. This CDR3 is CASRRTGAAEKLFF. The CDR3 region has the DNA TGTGCCAGTAGGCGGACAGGGGCAGCTGAAAAACTGTTTTTT.